This T cell receptor beta chain was retrieved from a study of blood T cell repertoires in COVID-19 (dated by TCRdb to between 2020 and 2021). At the level of the whole study: Collaborator samples came from the United States, Italy and Spain and covered acute and convalescent phases of COVID-19. The material from the prospective study consisted of cDNA or gDNA derived from T cells, B-cell-depleted T cells, or PBMCs. Subjects who had been exposed to COVID-19, were actively infected with it, or had recovered from it provided the deeply sampled blood TCRbeta repertoires that made up the dataset. The repertoires were released in a freely available public database meant as a resource for research on the immune response to SARS-CoV-2. Samples came from the ongoing ImmuneRACE study (first 160 participants) plus 1,254 subjects from 6 global collaborators. Nearly every sample came with metadata listing a de-identified subject ID, COVID-19 status, age in years and sex. HLA class I and class II types, where available, came from metadata supplied by the sample provider rather than from assay-based typing.

In regard to this clone: Its binding antigen is unknown. No quality values exist for individual bases; no much larger clone is one base distant.

Study-wide findings and limitations: How much clinical and demographic metadata was included differed by source and by participant, and the metadata was provided uncurated.

Counted from cysteine to phenylalanine, this CDR3 has 15 amino acids. Just the 45-base CDR3 DNA is kept, in frame starting at base 1. The V end gives up 8 bases and the J end 1 base, leaving 6 bases in the junction not matched to a gene. The germline V gene sets CDR1 to KGHSH and CDR2 to LQKENI. TCRbeta CDR3 regions were amplified from genomic DNA using the immunoSEQ Assay, a bias-controlled multiplex PCR. The paper's processing steps were these. Nucleated cell counts per sample were estimated from amplification of reference gene primers within the assay. Sequence reads were collapsed and filtered to measure the absolute abundance of every unique TCRbeta CDR3 rearrangement. For each sample, productive Simpson clonality was calculated by taking the square root of Simpson's diversity index across productive rearrangements. Entries here come from immuneACCESS through TCRdb and include only in-frame sequences with V and J called. Some clones fail to appear in such tables; in the studies checked, an unresolved V gene covers under half of the shortfall, and the cause of the remainder is unknown. D and trimming were read from the DNA, whereas the V and J calls and clone size are those reported in that table. The sample table contains around 99,000 clones; only one count was recorded for 79% of them. The ten largest account for 15% to 20% of the sample.

Each collaborating institution followed its own protocols to collect whole blood in K2EDTA tubes. For TCRbeta analysis, collaborator samples were shipped as frozen whole blood, as isolated PBMCs, or as DNA extracted from either sample type. The chain is made from TRBV18 and TRBJ2-1; 9 nucleotides in the junction match TRBD2. This clonotype was sampled from a woman older than 75 with active or convalescent COVID-19. The sequenced sample consisted of peripheral blood. The DNA reads TGTGCCAGCCAACTTAGCGGGAGTTCCTACAATGAGCAGTTCTTC. It translates to CASQLSGSSYNEQFF. This CDR3, with the reference TRBV18 and TRBJ2-1 proteins standing in past its ends, gives the full variable domain NAGVMQNPRHLVRRRGQEARLRCSPMKGHSHVYWYRQLPEEGLKFMVYLQKENIIDESGMPKERFSAEFPKEGPSILRIQQVVRGDSAAYFCASQLSGSSYNEQFFGPGTRLTVL.